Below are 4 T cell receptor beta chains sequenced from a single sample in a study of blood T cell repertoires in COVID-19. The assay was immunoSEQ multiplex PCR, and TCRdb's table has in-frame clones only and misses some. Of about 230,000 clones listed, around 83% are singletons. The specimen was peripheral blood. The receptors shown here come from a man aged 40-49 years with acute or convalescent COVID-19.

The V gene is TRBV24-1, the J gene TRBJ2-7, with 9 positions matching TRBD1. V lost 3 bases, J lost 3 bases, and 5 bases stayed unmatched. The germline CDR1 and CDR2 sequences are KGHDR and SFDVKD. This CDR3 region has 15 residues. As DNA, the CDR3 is TGTGCCACCAGTGATGGGAGACAGGGGGTCTACGAGCAGTACTTC. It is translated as CATSDGRQGVYEQYF.

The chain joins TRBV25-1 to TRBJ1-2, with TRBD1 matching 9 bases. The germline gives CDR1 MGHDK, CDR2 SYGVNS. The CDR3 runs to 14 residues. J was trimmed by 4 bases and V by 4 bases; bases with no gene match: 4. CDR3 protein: CASSGRDRAYGYTF. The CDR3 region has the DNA TGTGCCAGCAGTGGCCGGGACAGGGCCTATGGCTACACCTTC.

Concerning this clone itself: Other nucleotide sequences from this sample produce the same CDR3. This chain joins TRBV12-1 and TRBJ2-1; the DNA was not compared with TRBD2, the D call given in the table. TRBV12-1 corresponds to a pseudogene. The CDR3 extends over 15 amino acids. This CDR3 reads CASSPIAGPSNEQFF. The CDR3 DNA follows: TGTGCCAGCAGCCCAATAGCGGGGCCCTCAAATGAGCAGTTCTTC.

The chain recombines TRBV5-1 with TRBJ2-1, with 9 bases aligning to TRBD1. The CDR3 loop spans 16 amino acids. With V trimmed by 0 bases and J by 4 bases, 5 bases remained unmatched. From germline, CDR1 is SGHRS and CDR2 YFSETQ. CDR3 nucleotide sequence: TGCGCCAGCAGCTTGGAGGGGACAGGGAGTTACAATGAGCAGTTCTTC. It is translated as CASSLEGTGSYNEQFF.